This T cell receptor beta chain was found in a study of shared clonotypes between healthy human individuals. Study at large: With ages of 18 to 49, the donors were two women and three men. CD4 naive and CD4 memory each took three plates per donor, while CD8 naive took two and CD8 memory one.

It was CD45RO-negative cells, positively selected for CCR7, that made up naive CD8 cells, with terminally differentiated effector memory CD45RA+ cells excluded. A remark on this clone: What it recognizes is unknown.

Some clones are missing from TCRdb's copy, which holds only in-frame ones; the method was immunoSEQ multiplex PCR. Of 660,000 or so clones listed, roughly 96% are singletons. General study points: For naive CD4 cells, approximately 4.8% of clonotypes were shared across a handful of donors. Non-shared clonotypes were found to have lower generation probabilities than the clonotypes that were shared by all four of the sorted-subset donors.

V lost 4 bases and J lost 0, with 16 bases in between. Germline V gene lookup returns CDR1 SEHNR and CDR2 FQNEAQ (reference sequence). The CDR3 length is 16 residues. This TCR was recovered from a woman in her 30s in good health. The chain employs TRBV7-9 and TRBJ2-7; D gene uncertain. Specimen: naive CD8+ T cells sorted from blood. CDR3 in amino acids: CASSSRTGLSSYEQYF. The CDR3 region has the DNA TGTGCCAGCAGCTCGAGGACGGGTCTGAGCTCCTACGAGCAGTACTTC.